This TCR beta chain was captured by sequencing in a study of Ad26.COV2.S vaccination and SARS-CoV-2 variants. Germline values: CDR1 MNHEY, CDR2 SMNVEV (reference sequence). The CDR3 is 14 residues long. V dropped 4 bases and J dropped 6 bases, with 14 bases sitting between them. The protocol was immunoSEQ multiplex PCR, while the TCRdb copy is restricted to in-frame clones and leaves out a portion. The sample includes roughly 420,000 clones, more than 75% of them seen just once. Study-wide findings and caveats: Considerable breadth of spike-specific CD8+ and CD4+ T cell responses has reportedly been documented following vaccination.

This sample's treatment: 19 received Ad26.COV2.S at low or high dose, single or two shots; several received placebo; per-sample allocation not given. Each sample was drawn 63 days after the first injection (of vaccine or placebo). Concerning this clone: Its antigen is still unknown.

The specimen was peripheral blood, collected in a trial of Ad26.COV2.S vaccine versus placebo. J is TRBJ2-3 and V is TRBV27; no definite D call. The sequence derives from a person aged 18-60 years who received the Ad26.COV2.S COVID-19 vaccine or a placebo. The CDR3 here is CASSWGRTTDTQYF. DNA for the CDR3: TGTGCCAGCAGTTGGGGTAGAACGACGGATACGCAGTATTTT.